This paragraph covers one TCR beta chain sequence. This clone was detected only once. Its antigen is unknown. No much larger clone is present one base from it, and per-base qualities are unavailable. The sample originates from a study of blood T cell repertoires in COVID-19 (dated by TCRdb to about 2020). Notes on the research overall: Samples from collaborators originated in the United States, Italy and Spain and spanned both the acute and convalescent phases of COVID-19. Subjects who had been exposed to COVID-19, were actively infected with it, or had recovered from it provided the deeply sampled blood TCRbeta repertoires that made up the dataset. The repertoires were released in a freely available public database intended as a resource for research on the immune response to SARS-CoV-2. Where HLA class I and class II types were available, the types were taken from metadata supplied by the sample provider, not from assay-based typing. The prospective study material was composed of cDNA or gDNA derived from T cells, B-cell-depleted T cells, or PBMCs. Nearly every sample came with metadata listing a de-identified subject ID, COVID-19 status, age in years and sex. Samples came from the ongoing ImmuneRACE study (first 160 participants) plus 1,254 subjects from 6 global collaborators.

What the authors observed across the whole study: The amount of clinical and demographic metadata varied by source and participant and was provided uncurated.

Sequences SGHVS (CDR1) and FQNEAQ (CDR2) are obtained from the germline V gene. The CDR3, cysteine through phenylalanine, is 15 amino acids long. Only CDR3 DNA is held: 45 bases, read in frame from base 1. V lost 1 base and J lost 5 bases, and the count of bases not matched to a germline gene is 5. Enrolling through a virtual design, the prospective study's participants ranged in age from roughly 18 to 100 years and lived across 24 United States geographic areas. In the prospective study, cohorts were assigned on the basis of participant-reported clinical history obtained from a screening survey and a study questionnaire. Recovered participants in ImmuneRACE Cohort 3 were defined as having two consecutive negative NP/OP PCR tests, clearance from a healthcare professional, or resolution of symptoms. In the prospective study, whole blood, serum and a nasopharyngeal or oropharyngeal swab were collected from each participant by mobile phlebotomists. Prospective study participants could optionally give additional blood draws and questionnaires over an approximately two-month period. Prospective study blood samples were shipped either frozen or at room temperature before DNA extraction.

TCRbeta CDR3 regions were amplified from genomic DNA by means of the immunoSEQ Assay, a bias-controlled multiplex PCR. As for the authors' bioinformatics: The number of nucleated cells in each sample was estimated by amplification of reference gene primers within the assay. To quantify the absolute abundance of each unique TCRbeta CDR3 rearrangement, sequence reads were collapsed and filtered. For each sample, productive Simpson clonality was calculated by taking the square root of Simpson's diversity index across productive rearrangements. TCRdb re-hosts the immuneACCESS table, in-frame sequences only. Its copies lack some clones; in the studies checked, an unresolved V gene accounts for under half of them, and the cause for the rest is not known. V and J calls plus clone size are reproduced from that table; the DNA served to infer D and trimming. This sample gives more than 300,000 clones in total; more than 85% of them show up just once. The ten biggest clones cover less than 20% of the sample.

The rearrangement joined TRBV7-8 to TRBJ1-2, and TRBD1 matches 9 of the central bases. The sequenced sample was PBMCs or T cells enriched from blood (not recorded which). The TCR comes from a woman aged 25 to 39 who had recovered from COVID-19. The sequenced DNA is TGTGCCAGCAGCTTAGGATCCGGGACAGGGTATGGCTACACCTTC. Translation gives CASSLGSGTGYGYTF. Extended through the reference TRBV7-8 and TRBJ1-2 proteins, this CDR3 yields the full variable domain: GAGVSQSPRYKVAKRGQDVALRCDPISGHVSLFWYQQALGQGPEFLTYFQNEAQLDKSGLPSDRFFAERPEGSVSTLKIQRTQQEDSAVYLCASSLGSGTGYGYTFGSGTRLTVV.